A single sample gave rise to the 23 T cell receptor beta chains below, sequenced in a study of blood T cell repertoires in COVID-19. The table came from immunoSEQ multiplex PCR; TCRdb's copy has only in-frame clones and leaves some out. The data contain around 200,000 clones, about 90% of them singletons. Sequencing was performed on peripheral blood. The receptors were gathered from a man between 18 and 35 years old with active or convalescent COVID-19.

The chain couples TRBV7-2 to TRBJ2-4; 9 nucleotides line up with TRBD2. Germline V gives CDR1 SGHTA, CDR2 FQGNSA. The V segment lost 2 bases and the J segment 3 bases; nucleotides outside the gene matches: 8. The CDR3 contains 17 residues. For the CDR3, the DNA is TGTGCCAGCAGCTTACGTCGAATAGCGGGGGTCAAAAACATTCAGTACTTC. Translated, it gives CASSLRRIAGVKNIQYF.

The rearrangement joins TRBV19 to TRBJ2-1; 8 nucleotides align to TRBD2. Germline assignment: CDR1 LNHDA and CDR2 SQIVND (reference sequence). This CDR3 comprises 14 residues. The ends lost 7 bases at V and 4 bases at J; junction bases unmatched: 6. The DNA of the CDR3 is TGTGCCAGTAATGGGGGACTAGAATACAATGAGCAGTTCTTC. Amino acid sequence: CASNGGLEYNEQFF. Drawing the rest from reference TRBV19 and TRBJ2-1, the complete variable domain is DGGITQSPKYLFRKEGQNVTLSCEQNLNHDAMYWYRQDPGQGLRLIYYSQIVNDFQKGDIAEGYSVSREKKESFPLTVTSAQKNPTAFYLCASNGGLEYNEQFFGPGTRLTVL.

The genes are TRBV9 and TRBJ2-2; 8 nucleotides line up with TRBD1. Per the germline V gene, CDR1 is SGDLS and CDR2 is YYNGEE. There are 15 residues in the CDR3. The junction had 2 bases not matched to a gene; V was cut back by 0 bases and J by 4 bases. For the CDR3, the DNA is TGTGCCAGCAGCGTAGTCACAGGGGGCACCGGGGAGCTGTTTTTT. Its translation: CASSVVTGGTGELFF.

J is TRBJ2-1 and V is TRBV30, with 8 bases matching TRBD1. CDR3 length: 12 residues. Germline CDR1 reads GTSNPN; CDR2 reads SVGIG (reference sequence). The J segment lost 10 bases and the V segment lost 1 base, leaving 3 bases of the junction unmatched. The CDR3 nucleotides are TGTGCCTGGAGTGGAGGGACAGGCGAGCAGTTCTTC. Protein: CAWSGGTGEQFF. The variable domain in full, completed from reference TRBV30 and TRBJ2-1, reads SQTIHQWPATLVQPVGSPLSLECTVEGTSNPNLYWYRQAAGRGLQLLFYSVGIGQISSEVPQNLSASRPQDRQFILSSKKLLLSDSGFYLCAWSGGTGEQFFGPGTRLTVL.

The V gene is TRBV4-1, the J gene TRBJ2-7; 10 bases line up with TRBD2. The germline V gene has CDR1 MGHRA and CDR2 YSYEKL. This CDR3 region has 15 residues. The ends lost 4 bases at V and 5 bases at J; junction bases unmatched: 8. The CDR3 sequence is CASSLFGTSVNEQYF. CDR3 DNA sequence: TGCGCCAGCAGCCTTTTCGGGACTAGCGTCAACGAGCAGTACTTC.

J is TRBJ2-1 and V is TRBV7-3; 9 bases match TRBD2. V lost 8 bases and J lost 5; bases outside the gene matches: 10. The length of the CDR3 is 15 residues. Per germline, CDR1 SGHTA and CDR2 FQGTGA. CDR3: CASAPGGREDNEQFF. The DNA of the CDR3 is TGTGCCAGCGCCCCGGGCGGGAGGGAGGACAATGAGCAGTTCTTC.

The chain carries TRBV6-5 and TRBJ1-1, with D possibly being TRBD1 (5 bases). Trimming cost V 6 bases and J 5 bases, with 10 bases left between them. This CDR3 comprises 12 residues. CDR1 and CDR2 from the germline V gene are MNHEY and SVGAGI. As DNA, the CDR3 is TGTGCCAGCAGGGAGGGGATTACTGAAGCTTTCTTT. It is translated as CASREGITEAFF.

The chain couples TRBV5-5 to TRBJ1-1; 10 bases are a match to TRBD1. The germline CDR1 and CDR2 sequences are SGHKS and YYEKEE (reference sequence). The CDR3 totals 17 residues. V gave up 4 bases and J gave up 1 base; unmatched junction bases: 10. Written as DNA, the CDR3 is TGTGCCAGCAGCCGAGGACAGGGGGTAGATGGGAACACTGAAGCTTTCTTT. As protein: CASSRGQGVDGNTEAFF.

This chain connects TRBV29-1 to TRBJ1-3; TRBD1 agrees at 7 bases. Germline V lookup: CDR1 SQVTM, CDR2 ANQGSEA. J gave up 0 bases and V 5 bases, and 4 bases lay outside the gene matches. This CDR3 has 14 amino acids. The CDR3 DNA reads TGCAGCGTTTCAGGACAGGACTCTGGAAACACCATATATTTT. Amino acid sequence: CSVSGQDSGNTIYF.

CDR3 in DNA: TGTGCCAGCAGCTTAGAATGGGGACTAGCGGGAGATACGCAGTATTTT. This encodes CASSLEWGLAGDTQYF. This chain connects TRBV7-9 to TRBJ2-3, with TRBD2 matching 12 bases. Per the germline V gene, CDR1 is SEHNR and CDR2 is FQNEAQ (reference sequence). This CDR3 region has 16 residues. The V and J ends lost 1 base and 5 bases, in that order; junction bases with no gene match: 4.

The CDR3 spells CASSSYQVRGGYTEAFF. The CDR3 nucleotides are TGTGCCAGCAGCTCGTACCAGGTTAGGGGCGGATACACTGAAGCTTTCTTT. This chain joins TRBV5-5 and TRBJ1-1, with D perhaps matching TRBD1 (5 bases). Trimming removed 3 bases from V and 3 bases from J, with 21 bases in between. The CDR3 has 17 residues. The germline V gene encodes CDR1 SGHKS and CDR2 YYEKEE (reference sequence).

On this clone: Additional DNA sequences in this sample encode the identical CDR3. This rearrangement joins TRBV4-1 to TRBJ1-5; no reliable D call. The CDR3 consists of 14 residues. Deletions cut 1 base from V and 4 bases from J, with 8 bases between. Germline assignment: CDR1 MGHRA and CDR2 YSYEKL. This chain's CDR3 is CASSQVGGNQPQHF. The CDR3 nucleotides read TGCGCCAGCAGCCAAGTGGGCGGGAATCAGCCCCAGCATTTT.

The rearrangement joins TRBV4-2 to TRBJ2-7; D is unclear. Trimming removed 1 base from V and 7 bases from J, with 5 bases in between. The CDR3 sequence is 11 residues long. Germline-derived CDR1 and CDR2 are LGHNA and YNFKEQ. Written as DNA, the CDR3 is TGTGCCAGCAGCCAAGGCGCAGAGCAGTACTTC. Protein: CASSQGAEQYF.

The chain has TRBV6-6 and TRBJ1-2; TRBD1 matches at 9 bases. Germline V gene sequence: CDR1 MNHNY, CDR2 SVGAGI (reference sequence). Unmatched junction bases numbered 5, after V lost 0 bases and J lost 6 bases. The CDR3 spans 15 residues. The CDR3 coding sequence is TGTGCCAGCAGTTACTCACAGGGGGCTCCCGATGGCTACACCTTC. Its protein is CASSYSQGAPDGYTF.

The chain combines TRBV19 with TRBJ1-1, with TRBD1 identical over 8 bases. With V trimmed by 9 bases and J by 1 base, 10 bases remained unmatched. CDR1 is LNHDA, CDR2 SQIVND, per germline (reference sequence). The CDR3 runs to 15 residues. Here the CDR3 reads CASSVPGGANTEAFF. CDR3 bases: TGTGCCAGCTCGGTCCCAGGGGGCGCGAACACTGAAGCTTTCTTT.

V usage is TRBV6-5 and J usage is TRBJ2-3, with D maybe TRBD1 (5 bases). Germline assignment: CDR1 MNHEY and CDR2 SVGAGI. The CDR3 loop spans 14 amino acids. V lost 7 bases and J 3 bases, leaving 14 bases between the germline ends. As DNA, the CDR3 is TGTGCCAGCATCAGGGAAGGGGTTACAGATACGCAGTATTTT. Amino acid sequence: CASIREGVTDTQYF.

This clone was found a few times. V gene TRBV2 combines with J gene TRBJ2-7, with D perhaps TRBD2 (5 bases). CDR1 and CDR2 (germline): SNHLY, FYNNEI. Trimming took 6 bases from V and 3 from J, leaving 9 bases between them. The CDR3 runs to 12 residues. The CDR3 region is CASSQGGYEQYF. The DNA for the CDR3 is TGTGCCAGCAGCCAAGGAGGCTACGAGCAGTACTTC.

The chain has TRBV6-6 and TRBJ1-1; D remains unclear. The CDR3 consists of 13 residues. Germline lookup yields CDR1 MNHNY and CDR2 SVGAGI (reference sequence). With 6 bases removed from V and 0 bases from J, the gap between germline ends came to 8 bases. The DNA for the CDR3 is TGTGCCAGCAGCCCTAAGATGAACACTGAAGCTTTCTTT. It yields the protein CASSPKMNTEAFF.

A single count supports this clone. V and J are TRBV7-8 and TRBJ1-2, with 10 bases that match TRBD1. The CDR3 is 16 amino acids. Trimming removed 7 bases from V and 8 bases from J; junction bases left unmatched: 16. The germline V gene has CDR1 SGHVS and CDR2 FQNEAQ. The chain's CDR3 is CASTISGDRGLWGYTF. The DNA of the CDR3 is TGTGCCAGCACCATTAGTGGGGACAGGGGATTGTGGGGCTACACCTTC.

The chain employs TRBV7-9 and TRBJ2-5, with 8 nucleotides matching TRBD1. J lost 4 bases, V lost 5 bases, and 18 bases had no gene match. The CDR3 length is 18 residues. Germline V gene sequence: CDR1 SEHNR, CDR2 FQNEAQ (reference sequence). CDR3 protein: CASSRPLGDRGSVETQYF. The CDR3 coding sequence is TGTGCCAGCAGCAGACCCCTGGGAGACAGGGGCTCTGTAGAGACCCAGTACTTC.

The chain employs TRBV5-6 and TRBJ2-5; the match to TRBD2 covers 8 bases. The CDR3 has 15 residues. Germline assignment: CDR1 SGHDT and CDR2 YYEEEE. Trimming took 2 bases from V and 2 from J; bases not matched to a gene: 5. This CDR3 is CASSLSGGYQETQYF. CDR3 bases: TGTGCCAGCAGCTTAAGCGGGGGATATCAAGAGACCCAGTACTTC. The full variable domain, rest sourced from reference TRBV5-6 and TRBJ2-5, is DAGVTQSPTHLIKTRGQQVTLRCSPKSGHDTVSWYQQALGQGPQFIFQYYEEEERQRGNFPDRFSGHQFPNYSSELNVNALLLGDSALYLCASSLSGGYQETQYFGPGTRLLVL.

The sample holds one count of this clone. This rearrangement joins TRBV5-1 to TRBJ1-1; D not resolved. CDR3 size: 15 residues. The germline V gene encodes CDR1 SGHRS and CDR2 YFSETQ. V dropped 4 bases and J dropped 3 bases, with 16 bases sitting between them. The CDR3 protein is CASSPYPRVDTEAFF. In DNA form, the CDR3 reads TGCGCCAGCAGCCCTTACCCCCGGGTGGACACTGAAGCTTTCTTT.

V is TRBV27 and J is TRBJ2-7; 10 bases fit TRBD1. V trimming: 5 bases; J trimming: 3 bases; junction bases outside the gene matches: 4. The CDR3 runs 14 residues. Germline CDR1 MNHEY, CDR2 SMNVEV (reference sequence). CDR3 loop: CASSPTGGIYEQYF. CDR3 nucleotides: TGTGCCAGCAGTCCGACAGGGGGCATCTACGAGCAGTACTTC.